This is a list of T cell receptor beta chains from one sample in a study of tumor-infiltrating lymphocytes in primary liver carcinoma. A single record per CDR3 protein comes from TCRdb applying MiXCR to the multiplex PCR reads. The sample holds around 210,000 distinct CDR3 sequences, approximately 65% seen once. Input material: peripheral blood. The receptors come from a woman aged 60-75 years with primary liver carcinoma and hepatitis B virus infection. Both conserved end residues are part of each CDR3. Each record gives: J gene, V gene, clone size, D gene, CDR3 DNA, CDR3 protein. A D gene is named only where the DNA matches it firmly. Clone size, where shown, is once, few, many, or a class for clones that have expanded.

j_call: TRBJ2-5
v_call: TRBV11-3
clone_size: many
d_call: TRBD2
cdr3_nt: TGTGCCAGCAGCTTAGAGGGTACGACTAGCTATGAGACCCAGTACTTC
cdr3_aa: CASSLEGTTSYETQYF

j_call: TRBJ2-1
v_call: TRBV11-2
clone_size: .
d_call: TRBD2
cdr3_nt: TGTGCCAGCAGCTTAGCCGGGACTAGCGGAGCCGTCTACAATGAGCAGCTCTTC
cdr3_aa: CASSLAGTSGAVYNEQLF

j_call: TRBJ2-1
v_call: TRBV11-2
clone_size: once
d_call: .
cdr3_nt: TGTGCCAGCAGCCTTGGGGCTCGAGCTAACGATGAGCAGTTCTTC
cdr3_aa: CASSLGARANDEQFF

j_call: TRBJ1-6
v_call: TRBV12-3/TRBV12-4
clone_size: many
d_call: .
cdr3_nt: TGTGCGACACGGGGGAATTTGTCACCCCTCCACTTT
cdr3_aa: CATRGNLSPLHF

j_call: TRBJ2-3
v_call: TRBV11-2
clone_size: .
d_call: .
cdr3_nt: TGTGCCAGCAGCAAGGGCCTAGCAGGAGACACAGATACGCAGTATTTT
cdr3_aa: CASSKGLAGDTDTQYF

j_call: TRBJ2-1
v_call: TRBV7-9
clone_size: few
d_call: TRBD2
cdr3_nt: TGTGCCAGCAGCGGAGGGACTAGCGGGAGAGGAGCCTACAATGAGCAGTTCTTC
cdr3_aa: CASSGGTSGRGAYNEQFF

j_call: TRBJ2-3
v_call: TRBV11-2
clone_size: .
d_call: .
cdr3_nt: TGTGCCAGCAGCCCAGGACTTGCTTCTAGTACAGATACGCAGTATTTT
cdr3_aa: CASSPGLASSTDTQYF

j_call: TRBJ2-3
v_call: TRBV4-1
clone_size: many
d_call: .
cdr3_nt: TGCGCCAGCAGCCAAAGGTTGGCCACAGATACGCAGTATTTT
cdr3_aa: CASSQRLATDTQYF

j_call: TRBJ1-5
v_call: TRBV5-6
clone_size: .
d_call: .
cdr3_nt: TGTGCCAGCAGCTTTACCGGTAGGGGATCAGGGAATCAGCCCCAGCATTTT
cdr3_aa: CASSFTGRGSGNQPQHF

j_call: TRBJ2-5
v_call: TRBV11-2
clone_size: .
d_call: TRBD2
cdr3_nt: TGTGCCAGCAGCTTGGGGGGGTCGGGGGAGACCCAGCACTTC
cdr3_aa: CASSLGGSGETQHF

j_call: TRBJ1-1
v_call: TRBV11-2
clone_size: .
d_call: .
cdr3_nt: TGTGCCAGTAGCTCCACAGGGTCCACTGACGCTTTCTTT
cdr3_aa: CASSSTGSTDAFF

j_call: TRBJ2-1
v_call: TRBV6-1
clone_size: many
d_call: TRBD2
cdr3_nt: TGTGCCAGCAGTCGGTTGGCTAGCGGGAGTCCTGAGCAGTTCTTC
cdr3_aa: CASSRLASGSPEQFF

j_call: TRBJ2-1
v_call: TRBV12-3/TRBV12-4
clone_size: many
d_call: .
cdr3_nt: TGTGCCAGCACCCCTAGGCGGGTTTCCTACAATGAGCAGTTCTTC
cdr3_aa: CASTPRRVSYNEQFF

j_call: TRBJ2-7
v_call: TRBV6-5
clone_size: .
d_call: .
cdr3_nt: TGTACCAGCAGTTACTGGCGGCCAGGGAGGTCCTACGAGCAGTACTTC
cdr3_aa: CTSSYWRPGRSYEQYF

j_call: TRBJ2-1
v_call: TRBV11-1
clone_size: .
d_call: .
cdr3_nt: TGTGCCAGCAGCTTCATAGGTGCATCCCTATCCTACAATGGGCGGTTCTTC
cdr3_aa: CASSFIGASLSYNGRFF

j_call: TRBJ1-2
v_call: TRBV6-5
clone_size: .
d_call: TRBD1
cdr3_nt: TGTGCCAGCAGTTTAGGACAGGGCCGCGGCTGCGCCTTC
cdr3_aa: CASSLGQGRGCAF

j_call: TRBJ1-1
v_call: TRBV11-2
clone_size: .
d_call: .
cdr3_nt: TGTGTCAGTAGCCTGAGAGTGGACGGGGAAGCTTTCTTT
cdr3_aa: CVSSLRVDGEAFF

j_call: TRBJ2-1
v_call: TRBV11-2
clone_size: medium-sized
d_call: .
cdr3_nt: TGTGCCAGCAGCTCACTAGCCGGTACCTACAATGAGCAGTTCTTC
cdr3_aa: CASSSLAGTYNEQFF

j_call: TRBJ2-1
v_call: TRBV11-2
clone_size: .
d_call: .
cdr3_nt: TGTGCCAGCAGTCGAAGGGACGGAGCGAACTCCTATAATGAGCAGTTCTTC
cdr3_aa: CASSRRDGANSYNEQFF

j_call: TRBJ1-1
v_call: TRBV5-5
clone_size: .
d_call: .
cdr3_nt: TGTGTCAGCAGCCTGGGGTCGGCGAACACTGAAACTTTCTTT
cdr3_aa: CVSSLGSANTETFF

j_call: TRBJ2-1
v_call: TRBV28
clone_size: .
d_call: TRBD2
cdr3_nt: TGTGCCAGCAGTCCCCCGGGACTAGCGGGAGAGTTACTGAATGAGCAGTTCTTC
cdr3_aa: CASSPPGLAGELLNEQFF

j_call: TRBJ1-1
v_call: TRBV11-2
clone_size: few
d_call: .
cdr3_nt: TGTGCCAGCAGCACACAGGGTTGGGGGGCTGAAGCTTTCTTT
cdr3_aa: CASSTQGWGAEAFF

j_call: TRBJ1-5
v_call: TRBV10-2
clone_size: many
d_call: .
cdr3_nt: TGCGCCAGCAGTGACCCACGGACCTTTGGCGATCAGCCCCAGCATTTT
cdr3_aa: CASSDPRTFGDQPQHF

j_call: TRBJ2-7
v_call: TRBV4-1
clone_size: .
d_call: .
cdr3_nt: TGTGCCAGCAGCCAAGACCGCGGCGGAGTTGGGACCTACGAGCAGCACTTC
cdr3_aa: CASSQDRGGVGTYEQHF

j_call: TRBJ2-3
v_call: TRBV5-6
clone_size: .
d_call: .
cdr3_nt: TGTGCCAGCAGCCGCCCCCGGGACTGGGTTTCAGATACGCAGTATTTT
cdr3_aa: CASSRPRDWVSDTQYF

j_call: TRBJ1-2
v_call: TRBV12-3/TRBV12-4
clone_size: .
d_call: .
cdr3_nt: TGTGCCAGCCGGGGGGGAGGGTATGGCTACACCTTC
cdr3_aa: CASRGGGYGYTF

j_call: TRBJ1-2
v_call: TRBV29-1
clone_size: .
d_call: .
cdr3_nt: TGCAGCGTTGACCCTGCGCGGGGAGACTATGGCGACACCTTC
cdr3_aa: CSVDPARGDYGDTF

j_call: TRBJ2-3
v_call: TRBV12-3/TRBV12-4
clone_size: .
d_call: .
cdr3_nt: TGTGCCAGCAGTTTAGTGGCAGTAGGGGCAGATACGCAGTATTTT
cdr3_aa: CASSLVAVGADTQYF

j_call: TRBJ2-7
v_call: TRBV11-2
clone_size: .
d_call: TRBD2
cdr3_nt: TGTGCAAGCAGCCCGAGACTAGCGGGAGGGCCCTCCTACGAGCAGTACTTC
cdr3_aa: CASSPRLAGGPSYEQYF

j_call: TRBJ2-5
v_call: TRBV2
clone_size: .
d_call: .
cdr3_nt: TGTGCCGTACGATCAGGAATACAAGAGACCCAGTGCTTC
cdr3_aa: CAVRSGIQETQCF

j_call: TRBJ2-5
v_call: TRBV28
clone_size: .
d_call: .
cdr3_nt: TGTGCCAGTAGCACACCCTACTTGACAGGTCAAAAGACCCAGTACTTC
cdr3_aa: CASSTPYLTGQKTQYF

j_call: TRBJ2-7
v_call: TRBV11-3
clone_size: once
d_call: .
cdr3_nt: TGTGCCAGCAGCTTAGCCTATGCTGGACACCCTTACGAGCATTACTTC
cdr3_aa: CASSLAYAGHPYEHYF

j_call: TRBJ2-1
v_call: TRBV11-2
clone_size: .
d_call: .
cdr3_nt: TGTGCCGGCAGCATAGATCCCTCTAGCGACCGCCTACGGAATGAGCAGTCCTTC
cdr3_aa: CAGSIDPSSDRLRNEQSF

j_call: TRBJ1-4
v_call: TRBV29-1
clone_size: .
d_call: .
cdr3_nt: TGCGGCGTCCGGGTCAGGGGACCTAATGAAAAACTGTTTTTT
cdr3_aa: CGVRVRGPNEKLFF

j_call: TRBJ2-3
v_call: TRBV11-2
clone_size: .
d_call: .
cdr3_nt: TGTGACAGCAGCCTAGGTCGAGGAGATACGCAGTATTTT
cdr3_aa: CDSSLGRGDTQYF

j_call: TRBJ2-1
v_call: TRBV5-1
clone_size: .
d_call: .
cdr3_nt: TGCGCCAGCTTTCCGGGACACAGGGCAAACAATGAGCAGTTCTTC
cdr3_aa: CASFPGHRANNEQFF

j_call: TRBJ1-5
v_call: TRBV6-2/TRBV6-3
clone_size: .
d_call: .
cdr3_nt: TGTGCCAGCACTTATCCCGGGGGCAATCAGTCCCAGCATTTT
cdr3_aa: CASTYPGGNQSQHF

j_call: TRBJ2-5
v_call: TRBV5-1
clone_size: .
d_call: TRBD1
cdr3_nt: TGCGCCAGCAGCTTGAGGACAGGGGGCCAAGAGACCCGGTACTTC
cdr3_aa: CASSLRTGGQETRYF

j_call: TRBJ2-7
v_call: TRBV6-2/TRBV6-3
clone_size: .
d_call: .
cdr3_nt: TGTACCAGCAGCCGCGGGACTTCCTCCTACGAGCAGTACTTC
cdr3_aa: CTSSRGTSSYEQYF

j_call: TRBJ1-6
v_call: TRBV6-2/TRBV6-3
clone_size: .
d_call: .
cdr3_nt: TGTGCCAGCGGAACTCGCTTCAATAATTCACCCCTCCATTTT
cdr3_aa: CASGTRFNNSPLHF

j_call: TRBJ2-1
v_call: TRBV11-3
clone_size: many
d_call: .
cdr3_nt: TGTGCCAGCAGCTTTTCAGGGTTTTACAATGAGCAGTTCTTC
cdr3_aa: CASSFSGFYNEQFF

j_call: TRBJ1-4
v_call: TRBV7-9
clone_size: .
d_call: .
cdr3_nt: TGTGCCAGCAGCTATCTGGTGACAGGCGCCGAAATACTGTTTTTT
cdr3_aa: CASSYLVTGAEILFF